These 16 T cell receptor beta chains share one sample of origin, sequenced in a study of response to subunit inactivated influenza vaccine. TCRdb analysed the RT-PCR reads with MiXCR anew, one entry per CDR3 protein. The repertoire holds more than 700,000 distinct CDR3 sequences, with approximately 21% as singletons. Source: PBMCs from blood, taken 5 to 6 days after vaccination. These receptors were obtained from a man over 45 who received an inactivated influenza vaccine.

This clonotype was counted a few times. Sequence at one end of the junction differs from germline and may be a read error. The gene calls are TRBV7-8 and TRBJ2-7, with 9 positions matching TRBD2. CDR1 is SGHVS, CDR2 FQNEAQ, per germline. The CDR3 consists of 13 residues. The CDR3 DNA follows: TGTGCCAGCAGATTAGCGGGAGCGGGCGAGCAGTACTTC. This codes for CASRLAGAGEQYF.

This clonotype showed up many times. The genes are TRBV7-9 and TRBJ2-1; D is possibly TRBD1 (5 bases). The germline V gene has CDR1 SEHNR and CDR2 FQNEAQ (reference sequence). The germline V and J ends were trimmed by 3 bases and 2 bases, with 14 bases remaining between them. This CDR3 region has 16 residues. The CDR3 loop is CASSFRQGMPYNEQFF. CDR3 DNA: TGTGCCAGCAGCTTTAGGCAGGGAATGCCCTACAATGAGCAGTTCTTC. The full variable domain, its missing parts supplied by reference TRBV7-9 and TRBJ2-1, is DTGVSQNPRHKITKRGQNVTFRCDPISEHNRLYWYRQTLGQGPEFLTYFQNEAQLEKSRLLSDRFSAERPKGSFSTLEIQRTEQGDSAMYLCASSFRQGMPYNEQFFGPGTRLTVL.

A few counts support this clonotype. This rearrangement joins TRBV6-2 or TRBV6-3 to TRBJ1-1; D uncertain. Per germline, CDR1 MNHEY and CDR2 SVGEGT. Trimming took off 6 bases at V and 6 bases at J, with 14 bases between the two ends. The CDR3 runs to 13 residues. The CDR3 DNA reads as TGTGCCAGCAGACCCGGGTTTGGCGCTGAAGCTTTCTTT. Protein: CASRPGFGAEAFF.

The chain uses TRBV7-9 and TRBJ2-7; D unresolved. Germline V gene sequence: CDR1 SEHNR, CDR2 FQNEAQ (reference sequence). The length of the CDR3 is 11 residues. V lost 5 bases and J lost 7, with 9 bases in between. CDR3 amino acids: CASSTTHEQYF. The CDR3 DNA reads TGTGCCAGCAGCACAACCCATGAGCAGTACTTC.

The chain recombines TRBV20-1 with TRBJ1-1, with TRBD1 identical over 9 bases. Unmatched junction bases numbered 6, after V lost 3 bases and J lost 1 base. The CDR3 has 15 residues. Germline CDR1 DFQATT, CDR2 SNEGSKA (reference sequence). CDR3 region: CSASNRGLWNTEAFF. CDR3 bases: TGCAGTGCTAGCAACAGGGGGCTGTGGAACACTGAAGCTTTCTTT.

The CDR3 coding sequence is TGTGCCAGCAGCTTTTCGCGCCCGGAGACCCAGTACTTC. It codes for CASSFSRPETQYF. This sequence joins TRBV7-8 and TRBJ2-5; D remains ambiguous. The length of the CDR3 is 13 residues. Germline CDR1 is SGHVS and CDR2 is FQNEAQ. Trimming removed 3 bases from V and 5 bases from J, with 10 bases in between.

CDR3 amino acids: CASSLFVYEQYF. Written as DNA, the CDR3 is TGTGCCAGCAGCTTATTTGTGTACGAGCAGTACTTC. V is TRBV7-9 and J is TRBJ2-7, with no clear D. CDR1 and CDR2 (germline): SEHNR, FQNEAQ (reference sequence). This CDR3 is 12 amino acids long. V dropped 2 bases and J dropped 4 bases, with 6 bases sitting between them. Supplemented by reference TRBV7-9 and TRBJ2-7, the full variable domain reads DTGVSQNPRHKITKRGQNVTFRCDPISEHNRLYWYRQTLGQGPEFLTYFQNEAQLEKSRLLSDRFSAERPKGSFSTLEIQRTEQGDSAMYLCASSLFVYEQYFGPGTRLTVT.

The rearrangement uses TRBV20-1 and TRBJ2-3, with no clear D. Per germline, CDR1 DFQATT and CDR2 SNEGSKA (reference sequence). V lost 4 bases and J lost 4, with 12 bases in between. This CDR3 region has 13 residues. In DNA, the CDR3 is TGCAGTGCTAACTGGATACGGGCAGATACGCAGTATTTT. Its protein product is CSANWIRADTQYF.

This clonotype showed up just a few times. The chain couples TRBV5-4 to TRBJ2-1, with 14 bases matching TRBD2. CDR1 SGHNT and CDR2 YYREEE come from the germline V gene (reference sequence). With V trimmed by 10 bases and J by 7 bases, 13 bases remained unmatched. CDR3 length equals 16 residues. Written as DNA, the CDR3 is TGTGCCGCGGGGACTAGCGGGAGAAGTTTGGAAAATGAGCAGTTCTTC. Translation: CAAGTSGRSLENEQFF. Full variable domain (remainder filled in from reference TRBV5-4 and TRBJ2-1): ETGVTQSPTHLIKTRGQQVTLRCSSQSGHNTVSWYQQALGQGPQFIFQYYREEENGRGNFPPRFSGLQFPNYSSELNVNALELDDSALYLCAAGTSGRSLENEQFFGPGTRLTVL.

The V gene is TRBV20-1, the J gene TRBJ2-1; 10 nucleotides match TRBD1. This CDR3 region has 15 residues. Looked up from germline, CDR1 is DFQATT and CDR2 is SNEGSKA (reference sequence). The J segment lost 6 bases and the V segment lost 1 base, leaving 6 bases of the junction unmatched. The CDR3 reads CSARGPRTGGNEQFF. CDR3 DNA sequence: TGCAGTGCTAGAGGGCCTAGGACAGGGGGCAATGAGCAGTTCTTC.

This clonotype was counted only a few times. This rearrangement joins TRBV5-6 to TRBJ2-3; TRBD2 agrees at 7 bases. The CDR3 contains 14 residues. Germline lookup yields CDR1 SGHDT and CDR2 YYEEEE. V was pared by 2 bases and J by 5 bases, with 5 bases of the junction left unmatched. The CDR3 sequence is CASSFGTGGDTQYF. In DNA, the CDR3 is TGTGCCAGCAGCTTCGGGACGGGGGGAGATACGCAGTATTTT.

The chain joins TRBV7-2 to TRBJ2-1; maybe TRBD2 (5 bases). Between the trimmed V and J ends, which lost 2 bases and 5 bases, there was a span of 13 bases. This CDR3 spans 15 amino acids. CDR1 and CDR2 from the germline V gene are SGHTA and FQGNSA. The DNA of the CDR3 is TGTGCCAGCAGCTTAATGACTAACCGAAACAATGAGCAGTTCTTC. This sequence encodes CASSLMTNRNNEQFF.

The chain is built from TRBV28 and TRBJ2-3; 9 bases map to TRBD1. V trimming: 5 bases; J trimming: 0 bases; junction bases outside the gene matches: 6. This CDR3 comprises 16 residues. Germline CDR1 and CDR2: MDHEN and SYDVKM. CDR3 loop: CASSATGGWSTDTQYF. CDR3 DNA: TGTGCCAGCAGTGCGACAGGGGGGTGGAGCACAGATACGCAGTATTTT.

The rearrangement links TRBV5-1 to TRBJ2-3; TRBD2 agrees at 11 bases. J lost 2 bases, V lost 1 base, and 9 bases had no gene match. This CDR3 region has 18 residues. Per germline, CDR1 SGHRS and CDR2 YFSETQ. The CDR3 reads CASSLTSGSIINTDTQYF. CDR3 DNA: TGCGCCAGCAGCTTGACTAGCGGGAGTATTATAAACACAGATACGCAGTATTTT.

The CDR3 spells CASTSGRALRTYEQYF. In nucleotides, the CDR3 is TGTGCCAGCACAAGCGGGAGGGCCCTCCGAACTTACGAGCAGTACTTC. The chain has TRBV2 and TRBJ2-7; TRBD2 agrees at 10 bases. The CDR3 length is 16 residues. V dropped 7 bases and J dropped 4; count of bases not matched to a gene: 13. Germline V CDR1 and CDR2: SNHLY, FYNNEI.

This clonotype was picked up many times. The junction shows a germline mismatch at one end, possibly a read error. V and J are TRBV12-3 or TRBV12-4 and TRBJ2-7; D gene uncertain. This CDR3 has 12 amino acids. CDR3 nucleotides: TGCGCCAGCAGCTTCGGATCCTACGAGCAGTACTTC. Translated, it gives CASSFGSYEQYF.